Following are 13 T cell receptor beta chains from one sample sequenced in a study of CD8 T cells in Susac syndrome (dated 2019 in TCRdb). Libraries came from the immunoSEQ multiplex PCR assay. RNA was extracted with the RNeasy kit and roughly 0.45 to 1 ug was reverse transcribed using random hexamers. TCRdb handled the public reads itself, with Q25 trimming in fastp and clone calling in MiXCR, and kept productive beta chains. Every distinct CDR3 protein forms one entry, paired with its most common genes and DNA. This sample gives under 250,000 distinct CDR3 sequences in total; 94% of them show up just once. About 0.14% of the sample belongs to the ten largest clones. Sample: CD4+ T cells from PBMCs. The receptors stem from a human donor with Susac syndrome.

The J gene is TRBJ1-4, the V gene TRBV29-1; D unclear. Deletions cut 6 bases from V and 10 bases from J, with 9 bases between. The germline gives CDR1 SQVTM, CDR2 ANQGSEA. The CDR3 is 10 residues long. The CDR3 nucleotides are TGCAGCGTAGCGGCCGGAAAACTGTTTTTT. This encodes CSVAAGKLFF.

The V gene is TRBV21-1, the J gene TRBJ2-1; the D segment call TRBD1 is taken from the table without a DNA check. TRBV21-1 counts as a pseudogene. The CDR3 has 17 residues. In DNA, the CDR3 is TGTGCCAGCAGCAAAGTTGCGGGGGACAGCTCCTACAATGAGCAGTTCTTC. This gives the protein CASSKVAGDSSYNEQFF.

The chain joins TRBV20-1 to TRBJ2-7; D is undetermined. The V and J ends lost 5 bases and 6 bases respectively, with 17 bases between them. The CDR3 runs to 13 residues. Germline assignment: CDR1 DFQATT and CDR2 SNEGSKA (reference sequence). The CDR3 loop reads CSAFSGATTEQYF. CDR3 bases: TGCAGTGCTTTTTCAGGCGCTACGACCGAGCAGTACTTC.

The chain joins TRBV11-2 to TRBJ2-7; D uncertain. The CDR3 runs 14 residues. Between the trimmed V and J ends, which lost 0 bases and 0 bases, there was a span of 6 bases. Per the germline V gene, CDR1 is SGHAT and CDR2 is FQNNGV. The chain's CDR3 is CASSLDWGSYEQYF. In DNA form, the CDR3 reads TGTGCCAGCAGCTTAGATTGGGGCTCCTACGAGCAGTACTTC.

The chain's CDR3 is CASQLDTEAFF. The CDR3 bases are TGTGCCAGCCAACTTGACACTGAAGCTTTCTTT. The gene calls are TRBV19 and TRBJ1-1; no clear D. Trimming stripped 9 bases from V and 3 bases from J, with 8 bases between. This CDR3 is 11 amino acids long. The V gene's germline CDR1 is LNHDA and CDR2 SQIVND (reference sequence).

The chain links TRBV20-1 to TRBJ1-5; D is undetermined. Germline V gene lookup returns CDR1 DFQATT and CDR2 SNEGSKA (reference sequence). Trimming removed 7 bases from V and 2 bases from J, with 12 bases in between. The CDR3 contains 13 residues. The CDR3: CSGTEAGNQPQHF. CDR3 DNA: TGCAGTGGGACCGAGGCTGGCAATCAGCCCCAGCATTTT.

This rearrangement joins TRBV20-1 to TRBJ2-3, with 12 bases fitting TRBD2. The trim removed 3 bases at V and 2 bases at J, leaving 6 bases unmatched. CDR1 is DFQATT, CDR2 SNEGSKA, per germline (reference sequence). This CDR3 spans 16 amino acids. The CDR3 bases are TGCAGTGCTAGCCCGCTAGCGGGGGGGGACACAGATACGCAGTATTTT. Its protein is CSASPLAGGDTDTQYF.

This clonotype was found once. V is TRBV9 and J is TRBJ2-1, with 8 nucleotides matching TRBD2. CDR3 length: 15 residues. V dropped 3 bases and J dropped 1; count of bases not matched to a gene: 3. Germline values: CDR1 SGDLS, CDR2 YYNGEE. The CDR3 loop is CASSDTSGSYNEQFF. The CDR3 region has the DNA TGTGCCAGCAGCGATACTAGCGGTTCCTACAATGAGCAGTTCTTC. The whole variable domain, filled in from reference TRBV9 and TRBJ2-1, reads DSGVTQTPKHLITATGQRVTLRCSPRSGDLSVYWYQQSLDQGLQFLIQYYNGEERAKGNILERFSAQQFPDLHSELNLSSLELGDSALYFCASSDTSGSYNEQFFGPGTRLTVL.

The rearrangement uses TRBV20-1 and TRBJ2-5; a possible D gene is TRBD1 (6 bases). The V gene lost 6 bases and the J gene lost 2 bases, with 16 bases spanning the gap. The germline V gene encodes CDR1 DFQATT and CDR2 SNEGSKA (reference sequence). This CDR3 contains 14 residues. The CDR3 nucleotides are TGCAGTGCCCCGGACAGTGTGGGACAAGAGACCCAGTACTTC. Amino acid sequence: CSAPDSVGQETQYF.

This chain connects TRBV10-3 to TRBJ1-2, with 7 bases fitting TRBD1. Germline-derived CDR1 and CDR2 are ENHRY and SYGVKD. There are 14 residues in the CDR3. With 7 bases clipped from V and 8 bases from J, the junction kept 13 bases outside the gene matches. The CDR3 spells CAINQRQGGKGYTF. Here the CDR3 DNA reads TGTGCCATCAACCAGAGACAGGGAGGGAAGGGCTACACCTTC.

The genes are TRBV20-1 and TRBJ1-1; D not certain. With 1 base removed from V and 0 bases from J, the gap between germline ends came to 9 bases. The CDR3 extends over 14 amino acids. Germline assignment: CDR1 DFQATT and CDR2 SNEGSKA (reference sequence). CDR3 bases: TGCAGTGCTAGAGTGGGCACTTTGAACACTGAAGCTTTCTTT. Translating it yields CSARVGTLNTEAFF.

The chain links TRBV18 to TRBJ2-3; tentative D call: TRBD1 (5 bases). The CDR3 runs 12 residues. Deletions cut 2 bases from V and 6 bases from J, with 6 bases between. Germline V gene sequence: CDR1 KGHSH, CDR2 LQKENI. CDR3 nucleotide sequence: TGTGCCAGCTCACCAAAGGGGGATACGCAGTATTTT. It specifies CASSPKGDTQYF.

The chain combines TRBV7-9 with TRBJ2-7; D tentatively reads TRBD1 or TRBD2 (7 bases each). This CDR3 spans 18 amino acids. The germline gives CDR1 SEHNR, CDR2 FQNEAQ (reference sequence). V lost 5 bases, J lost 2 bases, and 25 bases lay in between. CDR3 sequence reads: CASSGRGEGAVKTYEQYF. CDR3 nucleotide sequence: TGTGCCAGCAGCGGCAGGGGGGAGGGGGCCGTGAAAACCTACGAGCAGTACTTC.